The subject of this entry is one T cell receptor beta chain. Its cognate antigen has yet to be identified. The input lacks base qualities; no much larger clone sits a single base away. Libraries were constructed by the immunoSEQ multiplex PCR assay. For the multiplex PCR, a mixture combining 60 forward primers for TCR Vbeta segments and 13 reverse primers for TCR Jbeta segments was used. Amplification of the CDR3 region of rearranged TCR beta genes was performed with a multiplex PCR assay on genomic DNA. Amplified TCR beta libraries were sequenced as 87-base-pair reads on the Illumina HiSeq System. The study's processing was this. A later analysis counted tens of millions of unique TCR beta chains across the 670 or so repertoires, and about 10 million of these chains were shared by at least two donors. To remove PCR and sequencing errors, raw reads were error-corrected and collapsed into unique sequences using a nearest-neighbor algorithm that merged closely related sequences. To assign V, D and J gene segments, CDR3 sequences were aligned to IMGT reference sequences. For a sequence to be retained, a match of at least six nucleotides was required to both a V gene segment and a J gene segment. Rearrangements were classified as productive when the CDR3 lacked stop codons and remained in frame with V and J, and all other rearrangements were classified as non-productive. CDR3 was defined according to IMGT convention as the region running from the second conserved V-encoded cysteine to the conserved J-encoded phenylalanine. The earlier analysis of 587 of the donors excluded sequences that lacked an unambiguous match to a single V gene segment. In an earlier analysis of several hundred of the donors, V segments were called functional above 56.7% productive rearrangements and were called segregating when the between-donor standard deviation exceeded 5%. A statistical classification framework was developed to diagnose cytomegalovirus status using the catalog of TCR beta chain sequences. In a later analysis, TCR nucleotide sequences were compared against IMGT/GENE-DB human TR gene sequences so that V and J genes could be assigned. Using the TCRdist pipeline, a later analysis assigned CDR3 sequences along with most-parsimonious VDJ recombination scenarios. In a later analysis, each TCR beta chain was defined by its CDR3 amino acid sequence together with its V-gene family, and reads without a unique V-gene family were excluded. In a later analysis, fewer than 650 highly shared, low-generation-probability nucleotide sequences were removed to address suspected cross-contamination and a sequencing artifact. For each public chain, a later analysis derived a clonal expansion index from normalized ranks of inferred template counts within each repertoire. In a later analysis, generation probabilities were computed using a VDJ recombination model fitted to out-of-frame rearrangements, and the results were checked against IGoR. In a later analysis, hypergeometric tests were used to score TCR-TCR, TCR-HLA and TCR-CMV co-occurrence, with a repertoire-size bias correction applied to TCR pairs. False discovery rates were estimated in a later analysis by permuting HLA or CMV assignments 20 times. In a later analysis, co-occurring TCRs were grouped using DBSCAN, and TCRdist sequence similarity was added for clustering within HLA-allele-positive subsets. Repertoires with fewer than 30,000 or more than 120,000 public chains were left out of co-occurrence clustering, as were a handful of repertoires with anomalous nucleotide sharing. The immuneACCESS repertoire file appears here via TCRdb, limited to in-frame rearrangements. These files lack a portion of the clones; in checked studies, under half of the deficit traces to unresolved V genes, and the cause of the others is not known. For V, J and clone size, that table is used; D and trimming come from the DNA. Here the sample has some 130,000 clones; 70% to 85% occur a single time. The ten most abundant clones make up 1.4% to 1.5% of the sample.

The data were obtained in a study of cytomegalovirus exposure and HLA in healthy donors (dated by TCRdb to about 2017). With regard to the full study: An earlier analysis of some 620 of the donors reported 276 Gb of sequence data and approximately 120 million unique TCR beta sequences obtained from roughly 170 million T cells. Along with the roughly 670-subject first cohort, a separate validation cohort of over 90 different subjects was used. About 5 DR-DQ haplotypes were handled as single units for association and clustering, since linkage in the cohort was strong. Roughly 300 gigabases of sequencing data and roughly 80 million unique TCR sequences made up an early release that covered 500 to 650 HLA-typed donors. Genome-wide SNP genotypes for about 60% of the roughly 670 donors were used in a later genetic analysis, which treated that subset as a discovery cohort. Every discovery cohort repertoire had been produced on one sequencing platform. The aim of the study was to test whether cataloging public T cell receptors could identify signatures of past pathogen exposure. Donor age, sex, ethnicity and CMV serostatus were compiled alongside the repertoire data. An earlier analysis of several hundred of the donors applied high-throughput TCR beta sequencing to assess whether each TCR beta V gene segment acted as functional or pseudogenic. In a later analysis, previously published TCR beta repertoires from more than 500 donors were re-analyzed and high-resolution HLA genotyping was added so that TCR occurrence patterns could be studied. HLA typing covered class I and class II loci at four-digit resolution. The study used immunosequencing to profile the T cell repertoires of about 670 subjects and linked those repertoires to cytomegalovirus serostatus. High-throughput TCR immunosequencing, statistical association of individual TCRs with disease status, and machine learning were combined to predict cytomegalovirus infection status. On average, roughly 240,000 unique TCR beta nucleotide sequences were sequenced per donor among 350 to 400 genotyped donors of the cohort, with about 17% of those sequences being non-productive. In the later analysis, no new phenotypic data were used to find candidate immune exposures; instead, reliance was placed on TCR beta sequences and their occurrence across donors. The number of donors typed differed by locus, with roughly 620-640 for A, B, C, DRB1 and DQB1, 522 for DQA1, 600 to 610 for DPA1, and about 450 for DPB1. The genetic ancestry cluster associated with self-reported Caucasian donors included 65% to 90% of the roughly 400 genotyped donors. The research as a whole found: The classifier was reported to diagnose cytomegalovirus status with high specificity and sensitivity in both the original and validation cohorts. The sequencing pipeline was judged likely to have produced a cluster of highly shared sequence variants as a technical artifact. In a later analysis, HLA-associated TCR beta chains showed more clonal expansion and lower generation probabilities than non-associated chains that were equally common. Several of the top co-occurrence clusters appeared to be linked to parvovirus B19, influenza, CMV and Epstein-Barr virus, according to a later analysis. Roughly uniform sequencing depth across donors was assumed in presence/absence analyses, although this assumption may not hold. It was suggested by the authors that the approach could potentially be generalized to other disease states and immunological phenotypes. In a later analysis, the rate of TCR association differed among HLA loci, with DRB1 alleles having the most associated TCRs and HLA-C alleles having the fewest. Specific HLA alleles were associated with more than 15,000 TCR beta sequences at a false discovery rate of 0.05 in a later analysis. A total of 150 or so TCR beta chains were listed by the study as associated with cytomegalovirus. Because counts were too low, about 15 rarely observed V segments, including chromosome 9 orphons, were left out of the earlier analysis of about 620 of the donors. Assigning TCR associations to individual alleles was difficult when HLA alleles, especially DR and DQ, strongly co-occurred. Most CMV-associated TCR beta chains appeared to be HLA-restricted in a later analysis, and the HLA associations seemed to be driven largely by CMV exposure. This cohort had only TCR beta chains sequenced, and the lack of alpha or paired-chain data limited which features could be detected. Broadly in line with IMGT annotations, most TCR beta V segments showed up in productive rearrangements about 87% or about 30% of the time in an earlier analysis of 450 to 600 of the donors. Across donors, most TCR sequences were observed very rarely, whereas some public TCRs were present in many individuals. A further reported finding was that TCR beta sequences accurately predicted the HLA-A and HLA-B alleles for most subjects in the first cohort. HLA typing was unavailable for some donors at each locus, so association tests used only the typed subset. Correlated functional status among segregating V segments might be attributable to linkage disequilibrium, but an unknown experimental factor could not be ruled out. According to a later genetic analysis, donors in an Asian-associated ancestry cluster had fewer N-insertions in productive TCRs than the roughly 700-donor mean. The only immune exposure information available for the cohort was CMV serostatus. In a later genetic analysis, a missense DCLRE1C variant was associated with V-gene and J-gene trimming of TCR beta chains, and the association was replicated in an independent cohort. A few of the identified cytomegalovirus-associated TCR beta chains were confirmed in vitro to be specific for cytomegalovirus antigens.

The cohort comprised under 700 healthy bone marrow donors. All cohort members were sampled while nominally healthy, although unrecorded immune exposures were likely present. The donor tested CMV seronegative and was one of the 352 seronegative cohort members. Each donor provided a peripheral blood sample, and peripheral blood mononuclear cells were used for TCR beta sequencing. Genomic DNA was extracted from the blood cell samples with the Qiagen DNeasy Blood Extraction Kit. The receptor was isolated from a female donor in good health and CMV-seronegative. The sequencing input was PBMCs.

The sequence in DNA is TGTGCCTGGAGTGTAGTCCCAGGGGCGTGGGAGCAGTACTTC. This codes for CAWSVVPGAWEQYF. The V gene is TRBV30 and the J gene is TRBJ2-7; TRBD1 might be the D gene, on 6 matching bases. V gives up 0 bases and J gives up 7 bases, and the segment between their germline ends measures 16 bases. The CDR3 contains 14 residues, cysteine and phenylalanine counted. The read is trimmed to its CDR3 DNA, 42 bases read in frame from base 1. CDR1 GTSNPN and CDR2 SVGIG are derived from the germline V gene (reference sequence).